This is a list of T cell receptor beta chains from one sample in a study of regulatory T cells in long-lasting Graves disease. TCRdb re-derived calls from the multiplex PCR reads in MiXCR, one entry per CDR3 protein. The repertoire holds under 400,000 distinct CDR3 sequences, with over 15% as singletons. The same sample was also studied in work on T cells in Graves' hyperthyroidism and ophthalmopathy.

The sample was peripheral blood mononuclear cells (PBMCs), taken at new diagnosis, from a patient treated with antithyroid drugs. The receptors were sampled from a man aged 35 to 55 with Graves disease. Both conserved end residues are part of each CDR3. The D gene is left open where the match is weak. Size values are once, few and many counts, or a class for expanded clones, and some rows have none.

D: TRBD2; J: TRBJ2-2; size: many; V: TRBV5-1; CDR3: CASSFGTILTGELFF; DNA: TGCGCCAGCAGCTTCGGGACTATCCTCACCGGGGAGCTGTTTTTT
D: -; J: TRBJ1-1; size: many; V: TRBV6-1; CDR3: CASSTLMNTEAFF; DNA: TGTGCCAGCAGCACTCTGATGAACACTGAAGCTTTCTTT
D: -; J: TRBJ2-3; size: many; V: TRBV4-1; CDR3: CASSQGYDTQYF; DNA: TGCGCCAGCAGCCAAGGTTACGATACGCAGTATTTT
D: TRBD2; J: TRBJ2-1; size: many; V: TRBV7-9; CDR3: CASSSYRPSGMYGDNEQFF; DNA: TGTGCCAGCAGCTCTTACCGGCCTAGCGGTATGTACGGGGACAATGAGCAGTTCTTC
D: -; J: TRBJ2-1; size: many; V: TRBV12-3/TRBV12-4; CDR3: CASSLGFGVEQFF; DNA: TGTGCCAGCAGTTTAGGATTTGGCGTGGAGCAGTTCTTC
D: TRBD1; J: TRBJ2-1; size: many; V: TRBV11-1; CDR3: CASSNHPRTGGVGSYNEQFF; DNA: TGTGCCAGCAGCAACCACCCCCGGACAGGGGGAGTGGGCTCCTACAATGAGCAGTTCTTC
D: TRBD2; J: TRBJ2-3; size: -; V: TRBV4-1; CDR3: CASSSLTSGSRNTQYF; DNA: TGCGCCAGCAGCTCCTTGACTAGCGGCTCGAGAAATACGCAGTATTTT
D: -; J: TRBJ2-5; size: many; V: TRBV28; CDR3: CASSLGGTETQYF; DNA: TGTGCCAGCAGTTTGGGGGGCACAGAGACCCAGTACTTC
D: TRBD1; J: TRBJ1-4; size: -; V: TRBV5-8; CDR3: CASSLDGQGAISEKLFF; DNA: TGTGCCAGCAGCTTGGATGGCCAGGGGGCGATTTCTGAAAAACTGTTTTTT
D: -; J: TRBJ2-2; size: few; V: TRBV11-3; CDR3: CASSLTRTGELFF; DNA: TGTGCCAGCAGCTTAACCAGAACCGGGGAGCTGTTTTTT
D: -; J: TRBJ2-1; size: -; V: TRBV5-1; CDR3: CASSLYTTYNEQFF; DNA: TGCGCCAGCAGCTTGTACACTACCTACAATGAGCAGTTCTTC
D: -; J: TRBJ2-5; size: many; V: TRBV6-9; CDR3: CASSYNVRTETQYF; DNA: TGTGCCAGCAGTTACAATGTACGGACGGAGACCCAGTACTTC
D: -; J: TRBJ2-2; size: many; V: TRBV9; CDR3: CASSVDPAGGELFF; DNA: TGTGCCAGCAGCGTAGACCCGGCCGGCGGGGAGCTGTTTTTT
D: -; J: TRBJ1-1; size: -; V: TRBV20-1; CDR3: CSARSHWGNTEAFF; DNA: TGCAGTGCTAGGTCGCATTGGGGGAACACTGAAGCTTTCTTT
D: -; J: TRBJ2-7; size: many; V: TRBV28; CDR3: CASSLNGDFSYEQYF; DNA: TGTGCCAGCAGTTTAAACGGGGACTTCTCCTACGAGCAGTACTTC
D: TRBD1; J: TRBJ1-4; size: -; V: TRBV2; CDR3: CASRDRGSEKLFF; DNA: TGTGCCAGCCGGGACAGGGGGAGTGAAAAACTGTTTTTT
D: TRBD2; J: TRBJ2-1; size: many; V: TRBV6-5; CDR3: CASSYSSGGNEQFF; DNA: TGTGCCAGCAGTTACTCTAGCGGGGGCAATGAGCAGTTCTTC
D: TRBD2; J: TRBJ2-1; size: many; V: TRBV6-2/TRBV6-3; CDR3: CASSEWASGRVAGVNEQFF; DNA: TGTGCCAGCAGTGAATGGGCTTCTGGTAGGGTTGCGGGGGTCAATGAGCAGTTCTTC
D: -; J: TRBJ2-7; size: -; V: TRBV6-1; CDR3: CASRTGTKGEQYF; DNA: TGTGCCAGCCGGACGGGCACCAAGGGCGAGCAGTACTTC
D: -; J: TRBJ2-2; size: many; V: TRBV5-5; CDR3: CASSREGTNTGELFF; DNA: TGTGCCAGCAGCCGCGAAGGGACGAACACCGGGGAGCTGTTTTTT
D: TRBD2; J: TRBJ2-2; size: many; V: TRBV5-1; CDR3: CASSFMGGTGELFF; DNA: TGCGCCAGCAGCTTTATGGGAGGGACCGGGGAGCTGTTTTTT
D: TRBD1; J: TRBJ2-7; size: many; V: TRBV6-1; CDR3: CASSQPGQGYEQYF; DNA: TGTGCCAGCAGTCAACCGGGACAGGGCTACGAGCAGTACTTC
D: -; J: TRBJ2-2; size: many; V: TRBV30; CDR3: CAWIAGQRNTGELFF; DNA: TGTGCCTGGATAGCGGGACAGAGAAACACCGGGGAGCTGTTTTTT
D: -; J: TRBJ2-3; size: many; V: TRBV7-9; CDR3: CASSLGSGNTDTQYF; DNA: TGTGCCAGCAGCTTGGGGAGTGGGAACACAGATACGCAGTATTTT
D: -; J: TRBJ1-3; size: -; V: TRBV5-1; CDR3: CASSRDALSGNTIYF; DNA: TGCGCCAGCAGCAGGGACGCCCTCTCTGGAAACACCATATATTTT
D: TRBD2; J: TRBJ2-1; size: few; V: TRBV5-1; CDR3: CASSLASGGFNEQFF; DNA: TGCGCCAGCAGCTTGGCTAGCGGGGGGTTCAATGAGCAGTTCTTC
D: -; J: TRBJ1-4; size: many; V: TRBV11-2; CDR3: CASSFTGVEKLFF; DNA: TGTGCCAGCAGCTTTACCGGGGTGGAAAAACTGTTTTTT
D: TRBD1; J: TRBJ2-7; size: many; V: TRBV27; CDR3: CASSLSWDRGLYEQYF; DNA: TGTGCCAGCAGTTTATCGTGGGACAGGGGGCTCTACGAGCAGTACTTC
D: TRBD1; J: TRBJ1-1; size: few; V: TRBV19; CDR3: CASSIMGQREAFF; DNA: TGTGCCAGTAGTATCATGGGACAGAGAGAAGCTTTCTTT
D: -; J: TRBJ2-1; size: few; V: TRBV30; CDR3: CAWDLGGGLYNEQFF; DNA: TGTGCCTGGGATCTTGGAGGGGGGCTCTACAATGAGCAGTTCTTC
D: TRBD1; J: TRBJ1-2; size: few; V: TRBV4-1; CDR3: CASSQGSGTVAYGYTF; DNA: TGCGCCAGCAGCCAAGGCTCCGGGACAGTTGCCTATGGCTACACCTTC
D: TRBD1; J: TRBJ1-1; size: -; V: TRBV7-9; CDR3: CASSGTGGRVNTEAFF; DNA: TGTGCCAGCAGTGGAACAGGGGGCAGGGTGAACACTGAAGCTTTCTTT
D: TRBD1; J: TRBJ1-1; size: few; V: TRBV5-1; CDR3: CASSPGTEGTEAFF; DNA: TGCGCCAGCAGCCCCGGGACAGAGGGCACTGAAGCTTTCTTT
D: TRBD2; J: TRBJ2-3; size: -; V: TRBV6-1; CDR3: CASTQAGGRTDTQYF; DNA: TGTGCCAGCACGCAAGCGGGGGGGCGCACAGATACGCAGTATTTT
D: -; J: TRBJ2-7; size: -; V: TRBV28; CDR3: CASSEHRGGRDEQYF; DNA: TGTGCCAGCTCCGAGCACCGTGGGGGTCGGGACGAGCAGTACTTC
D: TRBD2; J: TRBJ2-2; size: few; V: TRBV10-3; CDR3: CAATGLAASAGELFF; DNA: TGTGCCGCCACCGGACTAGCAGCATCCGCCGGGGAGCTGTTTTTT
D: -; J: TRBJ2-2; size: few; V: TRBV6-1; CDR3: CASSRDGELFF; DNA: TGTGCCAGCAGTCGGGACGGGGAGCTGTTTTTT
D: -; J: TRBJ2-7; size: -; V: TRBV27; CDR3: CASSSSGETYEQYF; DNA: TGTGCCAGCAGTTCATCGGGAGAGACCTACGAGCAGTACTTC
D: -; J: TRBJ2-5; size: many; V: TRBV6-1; CDR3: CASTPDEGIETQYF; DNA: TGTGCCAGCACCCCCGACGAGGGAATAGAGACCCAGTACTTC
D: -; J: TRBJ2-1; size: -; V: TRBV7-9; CDR3: CASTTPGRGKQFF; DNA: TGTGCCAGCACCACACCAGGGCGGGGAAAGCAGTTCTTC
D: -; J: TRBJ2-5; size: -; V: TRBV2; CDR3: CASTGRGETQYF; DNA: TGTGCCAGCACGGGAAGGGGGGAGACCCAGTACTTC
D: -; J: TRBJ1-2; size: many; V: TRBV5-1; CDR3: CASGDSQNYGYTF; DNA: TGCGCCAGCGGCGACTCTCAAAACTATGGCTACACCTTC
D: -; J: TRBJ2-7; size: many; V: TRBV18; CDR3: CASSPTSGYEQYF; DNA: TGTGCCAGCTCACCAACGTCGGGCTACGAGCAGTACTTC
D: -; J: TRBJ1-6; size: many; V: TRBV30; CDR3: CAWSYSYNSPLHF; DNA: TGTGCCTGGAGTTATTCCTATAATTCACCCCTCCACTTT
D: TRBD2; J: TRBJ2-1; size: -; V: TRBV9; CDR3: CASSVGGLGLAVNEQFF; DNA: TGTGCCAGCAGCGTAGGCGGGTTGGGACTAGCAGTCAATGAGCAGTTCTTC
D: -; J: TRBJ1-5; size: many; V: TRBV6-2/TRBV6-3; CDR3: CASSSRRDTLGNQPQHF; DNA: TGTGCCAGCAGTTCGCGTCGGGACACTCTAGGGAATCAGCCCCAGCATTTT
D: -; J: TRBJ2-2; size: few; V: TRBV28; CDR3: CASSLRPGELFF; DNA: TGTGCCAGCAGTTTACGGCCCGGGGAGCTGTTTTTT
D: -; J: TRBJ1-5; size: many; V: TRBV6-1; CDR3: CASSDWRLGPQHF; DNA: TGTGCCAGCAGTGACTGGAGGTTAGGGCCCCAGCATTTT
D: TRBD2; J: TRBJ2-1; size: many; V: TRBV7-8; CDR3: CASSLPSGVNEQFF; DNA: TGTGCCAGCAGCTTACCAAGCGGGGTCAATGAGCAGTTCTTC
D: TRBD2; J: TRBJ2-1; size: many; V: TRBV29-1; CDR3: CSVESGTSGGYYNEQFF; DNA: TGCAGCGTTGAGAGTGGGACTAGCGGGGGATATTACAATGAGCAGTTCTTC
D: -; J: TRBJ1-2; size: few; V: TRBV10-2; CDR3: CASSESLTNYGYTF; DNA: TGCGCCAGCAGTGAGTCTCTTACTAACTATGGCTACACCTTC
D: TRBD1; J: TRBJ1-1; size: many; V: TRBV4-2; CDR3: CASSQGRQGGPNTEAFF; DNA: TGTGCCAGCAGCCAAGGGCGGCAGGGGGGCCCTAACACTGAAGCTTTCTTT
D: -; J: TRBJ1-2; size: -; V: TRBV6-1; CDR3: CASSAIGLLPIGGYTF; DNA: TGTGCCAGCAGTGCAATTGGACTGCTGCCCATCGGTGGCTACACCTTC
D: TRBD1; J: TRBJ2-5; size: many; V: TRBV2; CDR3: CASSDRGPETQYF; DNA: TGTGCCAGCAGTGACAGGGGGCCAGAGACCCAGTACTTC